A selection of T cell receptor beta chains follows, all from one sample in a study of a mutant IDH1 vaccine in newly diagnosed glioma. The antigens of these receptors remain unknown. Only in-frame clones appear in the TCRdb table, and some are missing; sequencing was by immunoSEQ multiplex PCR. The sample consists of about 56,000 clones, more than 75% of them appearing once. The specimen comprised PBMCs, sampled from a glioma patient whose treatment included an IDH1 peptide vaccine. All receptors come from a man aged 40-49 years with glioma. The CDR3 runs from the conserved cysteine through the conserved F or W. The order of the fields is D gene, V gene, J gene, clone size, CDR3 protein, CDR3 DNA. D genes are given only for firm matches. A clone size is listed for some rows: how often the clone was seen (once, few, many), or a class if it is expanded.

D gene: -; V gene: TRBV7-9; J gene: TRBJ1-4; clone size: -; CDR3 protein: CASCAGLITNEKLFF; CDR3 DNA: TGTGCCAGCTGCGCCGGTCTCATCACTAATGAAAAACTGTTTTTT
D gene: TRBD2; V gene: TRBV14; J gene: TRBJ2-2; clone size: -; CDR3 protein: CASSHPRLARNTGELFF; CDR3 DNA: TGTGCCAGCAGCCATCCCAGACTAGCGCGGAACACCGGGGAGCTGTTTTTT
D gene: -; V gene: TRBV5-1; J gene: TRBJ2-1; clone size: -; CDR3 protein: CASSVNPGRPNEQFF; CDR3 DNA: TGCGCCAGCAGCGTCAACCCGGGACGCCCCAATGAGCAGTTCTTC
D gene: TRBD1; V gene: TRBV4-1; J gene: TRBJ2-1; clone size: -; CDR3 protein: CASGTVYNEQFF; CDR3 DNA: TGCGCCAGTGGGACAGTCTACAATGAGCAGTTCTTC
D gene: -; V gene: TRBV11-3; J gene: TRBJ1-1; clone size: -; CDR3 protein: CASAGDEHTEAFF; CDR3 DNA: TGTGCCTCTGCAGGGGATGAGCACACTGAAGCTTTCTTT
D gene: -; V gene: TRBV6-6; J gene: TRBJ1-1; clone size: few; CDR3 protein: CASSVGRLNTEAFF; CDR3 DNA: TGTGCCAGCAGTGTTGGTCGTTTGAACACTGAAGCTTTCTTT
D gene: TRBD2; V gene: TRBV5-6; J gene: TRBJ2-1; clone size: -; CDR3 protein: CASSLVSGLGPNEQFF; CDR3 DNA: TGTGCCAGCAGCTTGGTCTCGGGACTAGGGCCCAATGAGCAGTTCTTC
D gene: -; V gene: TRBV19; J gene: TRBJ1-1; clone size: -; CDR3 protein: CASSIDRGTEAFF; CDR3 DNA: TGTGCCAGTAGTATAGACAGGGGCACTGAAGCTTTCTTT
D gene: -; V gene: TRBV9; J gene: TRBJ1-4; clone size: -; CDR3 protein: CASSPPGIGGNEKLFF; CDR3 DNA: TGTGCCAGCAGCCCACCTGGGATTGGAGGGAATGAAAAACTGTTTTTT
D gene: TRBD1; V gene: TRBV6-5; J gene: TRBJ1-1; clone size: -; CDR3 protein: CASSRQGTVNTEAFF; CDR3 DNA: TGTGCCAGCAGCCGACAAGGGACAGTGAACACTGAAGCTTTCTTT
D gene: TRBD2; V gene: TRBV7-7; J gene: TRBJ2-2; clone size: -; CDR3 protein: CASSLGLAGHGELFF; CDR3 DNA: TGTGCCAGCAGCTTGGGACTAGCGGGACACGGGGAGCTGTTTTTT
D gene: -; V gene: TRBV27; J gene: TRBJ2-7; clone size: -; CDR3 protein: CASRWGAGESYEQYF; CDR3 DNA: TGTGCCAGCAGATGGGGGGCGGGAGAGTCCTACGAGCAGTACTTC
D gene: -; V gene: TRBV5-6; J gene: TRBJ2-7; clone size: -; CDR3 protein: CASSRDFYEQYF; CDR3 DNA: TGTGCCAGCAGCCGAGACTTCTACGAGCAGTACTTC